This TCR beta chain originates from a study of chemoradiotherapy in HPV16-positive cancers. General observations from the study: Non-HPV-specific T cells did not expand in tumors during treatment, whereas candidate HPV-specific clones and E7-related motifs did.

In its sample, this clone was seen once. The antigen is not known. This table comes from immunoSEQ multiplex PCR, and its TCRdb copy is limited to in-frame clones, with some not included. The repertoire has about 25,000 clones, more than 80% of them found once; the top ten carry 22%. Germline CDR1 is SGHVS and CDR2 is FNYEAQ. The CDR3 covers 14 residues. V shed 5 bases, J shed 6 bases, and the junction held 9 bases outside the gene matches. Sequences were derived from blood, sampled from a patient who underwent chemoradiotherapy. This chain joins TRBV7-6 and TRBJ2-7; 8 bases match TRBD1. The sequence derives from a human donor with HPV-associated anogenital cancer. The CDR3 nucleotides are TGTGCCAGCAGCACTCAGGGGGCCGCCCCCGAGCAGTACTTC. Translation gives CASSTQGAAPEQYF.